The 12 T cell receptor beta chains given below trace back to one sample, sequenced in a study of T-cell memory formation after mild COVID-19. Each CDR3 protein gets one entry after TCRdb re-called the 5' RACE reads with MiXCR. The sample gives about 200,000 distinct CDR3 sequences, around 17% of which show up once; around 2.4% is in the top ten. The material sequenced was PBMCs or a T cell subset sorted from them (not recorded which). The source is an adult woman who had mild COVID-19 (a few samples of this study predate the infection). Cell type and time point are not known.

This chain joins TRBV6-2 or TRBV6-3 and TRBJ1-5; tentatively, D is TRBD1 (6 bases). V was trimmed by 4 bases and J by 3 bases, leaving 13 bases between them. Looked up from germline, CDR1 is MNHEY and CDR2 is SVGEGT. CDR3 size: 15 residues. The CDR3, as DNA: TGTGCCAGCAGTTGGACAAACAGGGTCAATCAGCCCCAGCATTTT. It specifies CASSWTNRVNQPQHF.

This clonotype has a handful of counts. This sequence joins TRBV12-3 or TRBV12-4 and TRBJ1-1; D is unclear. This CDR3 contains 12 residues. V gave up 3 bases and J gave up 0 bases, with 2 bases separating them. The CDR3: CASSLLNTEAFF. The CDR3, as DNA: TGTGCCAGCAGTTTGCTGAACACTGAAGCTTTCTTT.

J is TRBJ2-2 and V is TRBV30, with D perhaps TRBD2 (6 bases). Per germline, CDR1 GTSNPN and CDR2 SVGIG (reference sequence). The CDR3 extends over 13 amino acids. Trimming shortened V by 0 bases and J by 6 bases, and 8 bases separated the two germline ends. CDR3 bases: TGTGCCTGGAGTGTCGGGAGTCCCGGGGAGCTGTTTTTT. Protein sequence: CAWSVGSPGELFF.

The table lists this clonotype with a few counts. The rearrangement links TRBV7-9 to TRBJ2-1; TRBD2 matches 13 bases. There are 19 residues in the CDR3. Per the germline V gene, CDR1 is SEHNR and CDR2 is FQNEAQ (reference sequence). The trim removed 5 bases at V and 0 bases at J, leaving 10 bases unmatched. CDR3 in amino acids: CASSTRLAGGTSSYNEQFF. The CDR3 DNA reads TGTGCCAGCAGCACCAGACTAGCGGGAGGAACTAGCTCCTACAATGAGCAGTTCTTC.

CDR3 nucleotide sequence: TGCAGTGCTAGACCCGGGACAGGGGGCGCGGGCACTGAAGCTTTCTTT. It encodes CSARPGTGGAGTEAFF. V and J are TRBV20-1 and TRBJ1-1, with TRBD1 matching over 12 bases. The J segment lost 4 bases and the V segment lost 2 bases, leaving 8 bases of the junction unmatched. In germline, CDR1 is DFQATT, CDR2 SNEGSKA (reference sequence). The CDR3 extends over 16 amino acids.

The V gene is TRBV27, the J gene TRBJ2-7; tentatively, D is TRBD1 or TRBD2 (5 bases each). Germline CDR1 MNHEY, CDR2 SMNVEV (reference sequence). The CDR3 length is 16 residues. V lost 1 base to trimming and J lost 0 bases, with 13 bases between them. CDR3 sequence (DNA): TGTGCCAGCAGTTTATTCCCGGGGCTACCCTCCTACGAGCAGTACTTC. Its translation is CASSLFPGLPSYEQYF.

This chain joins TRBV7-9 and TRBJ1-1; D might be TRBD1 (6 bases). The CDR3 extends over 14 amino acids. The V gene lost 4 bases and the J gene lost 5 bases, with 14 bases spanning the gap. Germline loops: CDR1 SEHNR, CDR2 FQNEAQ (reference sequence). CDR3 coding DNA: TGTGCCAGCAGCTATTGGACAGAAAGGACTGAAGCTTTCTTT. Residues: CASSYWTERTEAFF.

The J gene is TRBJ2-1, the V gene TRBV9; 11 bases match TRBD2. V was pared by 0 bases and J by 9 bases, with 11 bases of the junction left unmatched. Germline V gene data show CDR1 as SGDLS and CDR2 as YYNGEE. This CDR3 spans 17 amino acids. CDR3 sequence: CASSVDPSGRTTGEQFF. In DNA, the CDR3 is TGTGCCAGCAGCGTAGATCCTAGCGGGAGGACTACAGGTGAGCAGTTCTTC.

This chain connects TRBV5-1 to TRBJ2-1; no clear D gene. V was pared by 0 bases and J by 7 bases, with 8 bases between. The CDR3 length is 13 residues. Germline V gene data show CDR1 as SGHRS and CDR2 as YFSETQ. This CDR3 is CASSLAILNEQFF. In DNA form, the CDR3 reads TGCGCCAGCAGCTTGGCTATACTAAATGAGCAGTTCTTC.

The gene calls are TRBV12-3 or TRBV12-4 and TRBJ1-2; the D gene is possibly TRBD1 (6 bases). The CDR3 totals 15 residues. Trimming took 6 bases from V and 1 from J, leaving 15 bases between them. The chain's CDR3 is CASRKADSGNYGYTF. Here the CDR3 DNA reads TGTGCCAGCAGGAAAGCGGACAGCGGTAACTATGGCTACACCTTC.

The genes are TRBV6-5 and TRBJ2-7, with a possible D match to TRBD1 (5 bases). Germline V gene lookup returns CDR1 MNHEY and CDR2 SVGAGI. The V and J ends lost 7 bases and 4 bases respectively, with 14 bases between them. CDR3 size: 13 residues. The CDR3 loop is CASIRRQPYEQYF. The CDR3 DNA follows: TGTGCCAGCATTCGACGACAGCCATACGAGCAGTACTTC.

The rearrangement joins TRBV4-1 to TRBJ2-1; 12 bases fit TRBD2. Germline CDR1 reads MGHRA; CDR2 reads YSYEKL. Trimming cost V 4 bases and J 0 bases; bases outside gene matches: 7. The CDR3 consists of 18 residues. CDR3 bases: TGCGCCAGCAGCCCCATCACTAGCGGGGGGTTCTCCTACAATGAGCAGTTCTTC. It translates to CASSPITSGGFSYNEQFF.